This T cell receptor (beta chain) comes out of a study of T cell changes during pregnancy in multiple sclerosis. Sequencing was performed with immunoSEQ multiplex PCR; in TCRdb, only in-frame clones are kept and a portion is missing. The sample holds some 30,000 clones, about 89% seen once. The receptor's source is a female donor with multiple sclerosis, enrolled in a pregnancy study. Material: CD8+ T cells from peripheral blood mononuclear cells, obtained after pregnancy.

CDR3 in amino acids: CASSVGILSYEQYF. The CDR3 region has the DNA TGTGCCAGCAGCGTAGGAATACTATCCTACGAGCAGTACTTC. The chain has TRBV9 and TRBJ2-7; D gene uncertain. From germline, CDR1 is SGDLS and CDR2 YYNGEE. The V end was cut by 0 bases, the J end by 1 base, with 8 bases between. The CDR3 is 14 amino acids.